This T cell receptor beta chain was found in a study of blood T cells in healthy people across ages. Study-level findings and limits: Donors of long life had a larger count of naive CD4+ cells and greater diversity than aged donors.

Primed by a sample-barcoded 5' primer and a J-beta primer mix, a second PCR proceeded for 7 to 11 cycles. Unique molecular identifiers of 12 random nucleotides labeled each cDNA. Every individual sample yielded 2.5 million or more paired-end reads (each containing CDR3). TCRdb called the 5' RACE reads again in MiXCR, with one record for every CDR3 protein. Here the sample spans 550,000 to 600,000 distinct CDR3 sequences, 25% to 30% being singletons. The V end was cut by 2 bases, the J end by 5 bases, with 9 bases between. Per the germline V gene, CDR1 is SNHLY and CDR2 is FYNNEI. This CDR3 spans 13 amino acids. This clonotype was recorded a few times. The antigen is unknown. The study isolated at least 6.5 million PBMCs from each sample.

This clonotype was sampled from a woman aged 70-85 years in good health. The chain links TRBV2 to TRBJ2-5; a weak D match, TRBD2 (5 bases). The sequencing sample was made of blood. The CDR3 DNA sequence: TGTGCCAGCAGTGAACAGCGAGGGGAGACCCAGTACTTC. It encodes CASSEQRGETQYF.